The 10 T cell receptor beta chains below all came from one sample that was sequenced in a study of cytomegalovirus exposure and HLA in healthy donors. The PCR made use of 60 Vbeta and 13 Jbeta primers. The protocol was immunoSEQ multiplex PCR, while the TCRdb copy is restricted to in-frame clones and leaves out a portion. The table shows 90,000 to 100,000 clones, with about four fifths occurring only once. Sequences were obtained from PBMCs. The receptors come from a woman between 40 and 50 years old in good health and CMV-seronegative.

The rearrangement joins TRBV7-2 to TRBJ1-3; 7 bases line up with TRBD1. Germline CDR1 reads SGHTA; CDR2 reads FQGNSA. CDR3 size: 15 residues. V lost 5 bases to trimming and J lost 4 bases; unmatched junction nucleotides: 8. CDR3 region: CASSGRQGTGNTIYF. The CDR3 DNA reads as TGTGCCAGCAGCGGCCGACAGGGAACAGGAAACACCATATATTTT. Using reference TRBV7-2 and TRBJ1-3 for the parts outside the CDR3, the full variable domain is GAGVSQSPSNKVTEKGKDVELRCDPISGHTALYWYRQSLGQGLEFLIYFQGNSAPDKSGLPSDRFSAERTGGSVSTLTIQRTQQEDSAVYLCASSGRQGTGNTIYFGEGSWLTVV.

The sample holds a few counts of this clone. The chain joins TRBV19 to TRBJ2-1, with 8 bases that match TRBD1. After removal of 3 bases from V and 2 bases from J, the junction contained 3 bases not matched to a gene. Germline CDR1 is LNHDA and CDR2 is SQIVND (reference sequence). This CDR3 contains 15 residues. The CDR3 loop is CASSMDREAYNEQFF. In DNA, the CDR3 is TGTGCCAGTAGTATGGACAGGGAGGCCTACAATGAGCAGTTCTTC.

The J gene is TRBJ1-1, the V gene TRBV9, with 8 nucleotides matching TRBD1. Germline values: CDR1 SGDLS, CDR2 YYNGEE. V lost 4 bases, J lost 4 bases, and 6 bases stayed unmatched. The CDR3 length is 14 residues. The DNA for the CDR3 is TGTGCCAGCAGCCCTCAGGGGGCGCGCACTGAAGCTTTCTTT. Translation: CASSPQGARTEAFF.

The gene calls are TRBV27 and TRBJ1-2; D unclear. Germline V gene lookup returns CDR1 MNHEY and CDR2 SMNVEV (reference sequence). The CDR3 loop spans 13 amino acids. V was trimmed by 3 bases and J by 9 bases, leaving 14 bases between them. CDR3 region: CASSFHSGFSYTF. CDR3 sequence (DNA): TGTGCCAGCAGTTTCCACTCGGGGTTTAGCTACACCTTC.

The chain employs TRBV19 and TRBJ2-1, with 11 bases fitting TRBD2. The CDR3 consists of 13 residues. V lost 11 bases, J lost 9 bases, and 9 bases stayed unmatched. Germline V CDR1 and CDR2: LNHDA, SQIVND (reference sequence). The CDR3 spells CAGSGTSGSEQFF. The CDR3 nucleotides read TGTGCCGGGTCCGGGACTAGCGGATCTGAGCAGTTCTTC.

This clone was recorded only once. The rearrangement links TRBV6-1 to TRBJ1-5; no reliable D call. Germline CDR1 MNHNS, CDR2 SASEGT. The CDR3 is 13 residues long. Trimming left V 4 bases short and J 1 base short, with 5 bases between. The CDR3 coding sequence is TGTGCCAGCAGTGCGGAGAGCAATCAGCCCCAGCATTTT. Translated: CASSAESNQPQHF.

The chain carries TRBV5-6 and TRBJ2-7; D unclear. Germline loops: CDR1 SGHDT, CDR2 YYEEEE. V was pared by 0 bases and J by 1 base, with 5 bases between. The CDR3 loop spans 13 amino acids. The CDR3 coding sequence is TGTGCCAGCAGCTTGGTCAATTCCTACGAGCAGTACTTC. Translated: CASSLVNSYEQYF.

The V and J genes are TRBV2 and TRBJ1-2; D uncertain. The CDR3 runs to 15 residues. The V and J ends lost 6 bases and 3 bases respectively, with 17 bases between them. Germline CDR1 and CDR2: SNHLY and FYNNEI. CDR3 nucleotides: TGTGCCAGCAGGGAGCGACCTCCGAGTCACTATGGCTACACCTTC. Translating it yields CASRERPPSHYGYTF. Complete variable domain (other parts from reference TRBV2 and TRBJ1-2): EPEVTQTPSHQVTQMGQEVILRCVPISNHLYFYWYRQILGQKVEFLVSFYNNEISEKSEIFDDQFSVERPDGSNFTLKIRSTKLEDSAMYFCASRERPPSHYGYTFGSGTRLTVV.

V gene TRBV9 combines with J gene TRBJ2-1; 9 nucleotides line up with TRBD2. This CDR3 region has 15 residues. V was clipped by 3 bases and J by 6 bases; unmatched bases: 7. Germline CDR1 is SGDLS and CDR2 is YYNGEE. This CDR3 reads CASSGEGTSSNEQFF. DNA for the CDR3: TGTGCCAGCAGCGGGGAGGGGACTAGCAGCAATGAGCAGTTCTTC.

V gene TRBV29-1 combines with J gene TRBJ2-1, with D possibly matching TRBD2 (5 bases). The germline gives CDR1 SQVTM, CDR2 ANQGSEA. Trimming took 4 bases from V and 4 from J, leaving 11 bases between them. This CDR3 comprises 13 residues. The CDR3 sequence is CSVARATYNEQFF. CDR3 coding DNA: TGCAGCGTTGCGAGGGCGACGTACAATGAGCAGTTCTTC.